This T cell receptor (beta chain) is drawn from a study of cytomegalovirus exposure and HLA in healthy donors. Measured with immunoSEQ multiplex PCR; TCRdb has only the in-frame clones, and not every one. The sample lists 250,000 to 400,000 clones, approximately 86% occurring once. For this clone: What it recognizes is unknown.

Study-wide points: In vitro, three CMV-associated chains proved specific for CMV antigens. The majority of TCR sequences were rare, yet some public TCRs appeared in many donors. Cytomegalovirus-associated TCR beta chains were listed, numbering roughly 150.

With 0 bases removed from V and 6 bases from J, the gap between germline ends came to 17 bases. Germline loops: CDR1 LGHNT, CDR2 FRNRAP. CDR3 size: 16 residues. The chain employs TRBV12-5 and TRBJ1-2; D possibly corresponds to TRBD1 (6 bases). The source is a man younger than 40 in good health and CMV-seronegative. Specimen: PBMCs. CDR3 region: CASGLVPHRATHGYTF. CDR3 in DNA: TGTGCTAGTGGTTTGGTACCCCACAGGGCCACCCATGGCTACACCTTC.